This TCR beta chain was documented in a study of cytomegalovirus exposure and HLA in healthy donors. Study details: From donors who were HLA-typed, an early data release held around 85 million unique TCRs. Study-level results: An analysis that came later showed most CMV-associated TCR beta chains appearing HLA-restricted. TCR beta V- and J-gene trimming, according to a later analysis, was linked to a missense DCLRE1C variant.

Notes on this clone: Its target is unknown.

Use of 60 Vbeta and 13 Jbeta primers characterized the PCR. The assay was immunoSEQ multiplex PCR, and TCRdb's table has in-frame clones only and misses some. The sample consists of about 120,000 clones, about 80% of them appearing once. Specimen: PBMCs. This receptor was taken from a woman aged 40 to 49 in good health and CMV-seropositive.

CDR3 protein: CASSLGQATYYEQYF. DNA of the CDR3: TGTGCCAGCAGTTTGGGACAGGCCACGTACTACGAGCAGTACTTC. The rearrangement joins TRBV27 to TRBJ2-7; TRBD1 agrees at 8 bases. Germline loops: CDR1 MNHEY, CDR2 SMNVEV (reference sequence). V lost 3 bases and J lost 3; bases outside the gene matches: 7. The CDR3 length is 15 residues.